This record concerns one T cell receptor beta chain sequence. Its antigen is unidentified. The data derive from a study of blood T cells in healthy people across ages. Study-wide findings and caveats: Diversity was higher, and naive CD4+ cells more numerous, in long-lived donors than in aged donors. Leaving the PBMCs unsorted stopped any conclusive comparison of naive versus antigen-experienced cells.

The authors ran a second PCR of roughly 6 to 12 cycles using a sample-barcoded 5' primer and a J-beta primer mix. TCRdb processed the 5' RACE reads anew with MiXCR; each CDR3 protein has one entry. The table records about 800,000 distinct CDR3 sequences, about half of them present only once. V lost 1 base and J lost 3, with 7 bases in between. The CDR3 runs 13 residues. Looked up from germline, CDR1 is SQVTM and CDR2 is ANQGSEA. This receptor was identified in an elderly man in good health. The chain carries TRBV29-1 and TRBJ2-1; TRBD2 might be the D (6 bases). Material: blood. CDR3 bases: TGCAGCGTTGAAGGTAGCGGCTACAATGAGCAGTTCTTC. Amino acid sequence: CSVEGSGYNEQFF.